The present entry profiles one T cell receptor beta chain with its context. Its antigen is unknown. The data stem from a study of T cell responses to AZD1222 COVID-19 vaccine. The study, taken as a whole, reports: Donors were mostly white British, more females; clonal diversity possibly underestimated. At baseline, just a handful of AZD1222 recipients tested seropositive. Nearly half of spike-specific TCRs reportedly target unmutated variant regions.

Repertoires were generated with immunoSEQ multiplex PCR, while TCRdb's copy carries only in-frame clones and drops some. This sample has 110,000 or so clones, with around 88% found just once. CDR3 length: 16 residues. With 2 bases removed from V and 1 base from J, the gap between germline ends came to 13 bases. Germline assignment: CDR1 MRHNA and CDR2 SNTAGT. Material: peripheral blood, obtained 28 days after the second AZD1222 dose. The TCR was taken from an adult who received the AZD1222 COVID-19 vaccine. The gene calls are TRBV6-4 and TRBJ2-3, with a weak D call TRBD1 (5 bases). This CDR3 is CASSDPTDSRTDTQYF. CDR3 coding DNA: TGTGCCAGCAGTGACCCGACAGACTCCCGCACAGATACGCAGTATTTT.